A selection of T cell receptor beta chains follows, all from one sample in a study of identical twins. MiXCR, applied by TCRdb to the 5' RACE reads, yields one record per CDR3 protein. Found here are some 500,000 distinct CDR3 sequences, nearly 10% of them singletons; the top ten hold approximately 3.2%. The same data also contributed to another study, on yellow fever vaccine responses in identical twins.

Sequencing was done on a sample of PBMCs. The source is a woman aged 18-29 years in good health. Each CDR3 is given with its conserved first and last residue. A D gene is named only where the DNA matches it firmly. For some rows the clone size is stated as once, few or many, or as a class when expanded; others skip it.

size	V	D	J	CDR3	DNA
-	TRBV4-1	-	TRBJ2-7	CASSQIGGNEQYF	TGCGCCAGCAGCCAGATAGGTGGGAACGAGCAGTACTTC
many	TRBV20-1	-	TRBJ2-5	CSARGGRGSVGTQETQYF	TGCAGTGCTAGAGGCGGGCGGGGCTCGGTGGGAACGCAAGAGACCCAGTACTTC
-	TRBV7-8	TRBD2	TRBJ2-5	CASSLGGGRGGSETQYF	TGTGCCAGCAGCTTAGGCGGAGGGCGGGGGGGCTCTGAGACCCAGTACTTC
many	TRBV20-1	-	TRBJ2-2	CSATQTDLTGELFF	TGCAGTGCTACACAGACAGATTTAACCGGGGAGCTGTTTTTT
-	TRBV29-1	TRBD1	TRBJ2-1	CSGRDRGSTRLAGNEQFF	TGCAGCGGACGGGACAGGGGGTCGACGAGACTAGCCGGCAATGAGCAGTTCTTC
many	TRBV24-1	-	TRBJ2-3	CATSPLSSPDTQYF	TGTGCCACCAGTCCCCTGTCTAGCCCCGATACGCAGTATTTT
few	TRBV7-2	TRBD1	TRBJ1-5	CASSLVQGGVPQHF	TGTGCCAGCAGCTTAGTTCAGGGGGGTGTGCCCCAGCATTTT
few	TRBV5-1	TRBD1	TRBJ2-3	CASSFRGISTDTQYF	TGCGCCAGCAGCTTCAGGGGGATCTCGACAGATACGCAGTATTTT
many	TRBV4-2	-	TRBJ2-7	CASSQGSSEQYF	TGTGCCAGCAGCCAGGGGTCGTCTGAGCAGTACTTC
many	TRBV25-1	-	TRBJ1-4	CASSAPGPGGEKLFF	TGTGCCAGCAGTGCCCCAGGGCCTGGTGGTGAAAAACTGTTTTTT
few	TRBV5-4	TRBD2	TRBJ2-2	CASSLVAGRAGTGELFF	TGTGCCAGCAGCTTGGTAGCGGGAAGGGCGGGGACCGGGGAGCTGTTTTTT
-	TRBV11-2	TRBD1	TRBJ2-7	CASSFNRGRYEQYF	TGTGCCAGCAGCTTTAACAGGGGGCGGTACGAGCAGTACTTC
many	TRBV20-1	-	TRBJ2-7	CSARSTQDPNEQYF	TGCAGTGCTAGAAGTACACAGGACCCCAACGAGCAGTACTTC